One T cell receptor beta chain is described in this entry. Its specificity is unknown. These data belong to a study of T cell responses to AZD1222 COVID-19 vaccine. Background on the study: Second doses at about 4 or about 12 weeks were pooled.

The germline V gene encodes CDR1 LGHDT and CDR2 YNNKEL (reference sequence). V lost 0 bases, J lost 2 bases, and 7 bases stayed unmatched. This CDR3 comprises 16 residues. The method was immunoSEQ multiplex PCR; TCRdb's version includes in-frame clones alone and lacks a portion of them. The sample shows roughly 170,000 clones, about nine tenths of them seen only once. General observations from the study: The peak T cell response came first, and repertoires were sampled only after it. Spike regions recognized by vaccine-associated CD4 TCRs spanned the protein, led by 160-218 and 743-854. Donors in the cohort were predominantly white British and more often female, and clonal diversity was possibly underestimated.

V usage is TRBV3-1 (or the pseudogene TRBV3-2) and J usage is TRBJ2-7, with 7 bases aligning to TRBD1. The TCR was taken from an adult in good health. Sequenced material: peripheral blood, taken on day 0 of AZD1222 vaccination. The CDR3 DNA sequence: TGTGCCAGCAGCCAAGATTTTCACAGGGGAACCTACGAGCAGTACTTC. The encoded protein is CASSQDFHRGTYEQYF.